The rows below give T cell receptor beta chains drawn from one sample of a study of T-cell reconstitution after alpha-beta-depleted transplantation in children. TCRdb itself ran the PCR reads through MiXCR, one entry per CDR3 protein. The repertoire has about 130,000 distinct CDR3 sequences, roughly 9% of them found once; the top ten carry around 24%. Sequenced here: PBMCs, mostly from graft donor cells, sampled 180 days after TCRalphabeta/CD19-depleted stem cell transplant. Every receptor here comes from a girl under three years old who had a stem cell transplant for combined immunodeficiency, so the T cells may come from the graft donor. CDR3s include the opening cysteine and the closing phenylalanine or tryptophan. Each record gives: J gene, clone size, V gene, D gene, CDR3 DNA, CDR3 protein. D genes are given only for firm matches. Clone size appears in some rows only: once, few, many, or a class for an expanded clone.

>TRBJ1-2|few|TRBV6-2/TRBV6-3|TRBD1
TGTGCCAGCAGTCAGCAGGGACAGCACTATGGCTACACCTTC
CASSQQGQHYGYTF
>TRBJ1-2|few|TRBV6-1|NA
TGTGCCAGCAGTGAGATCGGTGGCTACACCTTC
CASSEIGGYTF
>TRBJ1-2|many|TRBV18|TRBD1
TGTGCCAGCTCAAACCGGGACAGGGATGGGGATGGCTACACCTTC
CASSNRDRDGDGYTF
>TRBJ2-3|NA|TRBV19|TRBD2
TGTGCCAGACGGAGCCTGGGGCGGGAGTCGAACACAGATACGCAGTATTTT
CARRSLGRESNTDTQYF
>TRBJ2-1|NA|TRBV7-9|NA
TGTGCCAGCAGTCCTCTGGCGTTGAGCTCCTACAATGAGCAGTTCTTC
CASSPLALSSYNEQFF
>TRBJ2-7|NA|TRBV20-1|TRBD1
TGCAGTGCTAGTGGAGGACAGGGGTATGGTGCCTACGAGCAGTACTTC
CSASGGQGYGAYEQYF
>TRBJ2-2|NA|TRBV7-2|NA
TGTGCCAGCAGCCACCGGGACCGGGGGACCGGGGAGCTGTTTTTT
CASSHRDRGTGELFF
>TRBJ2-1|few|TRBV20-1|NA
TGCAGTGCTAGAGATGGGCGGGCCTGGGGAGATGAGCAGTTCTTC
CSARDGRAWGDEQFF
>TRBJ1-1|many|TRBV29-1|NA
TGCAGCGTTGGCTCAGGGAACACTGAAGCTTTCTTT
CSVGSGNTEAFF
>TRBJ1-2|NA|TRBV29-1|NA
TGCAGCGTCCTCCTGACATGTGGCTACACCTTC
CSVLLTCGYTF
>TRBJ2-7|many|TRBV7-3|TRBD1
TGTGCCAGCAGCGTGCCCGGGACAGGGTCGACTGAGCAGTACTTC
CASSVPGTGSTEQYF
>TRBJ2-3|NA|TRBV3-1|NA
TGTGCCAGCAGCCAAGCCCCGGATACGCAGTATTTT
CASSQAPDTQYF
>TRBJ1-5|NA|TRBV10-3|TRBD1
TGTGCCATCAGTGTGGGGGACAGGGGTACCCAGCCCCAGCATTTT
CAISVGDRGTQPQHF
>TRBJ2-2|NA|TRBV11-1|TRBD2
TGTGCCAGCAGCTTCCGACTAGCGGGGAACACCGGGGAGCTGTTTTTT
CASSFRLAGNTGELFF
>TRBJ2-3|NA|TRBV7-2|NA
TGTGCCAGCAGCTTCAGGTGGGGGCTCACAGATACGCAGTATTTT
CASSFRWGLTDTQYF
>TRBJ2-2|few|TRBV5-1|TRBD1
TGCGCCAGCAGGGGACAGGGGACCACCGGGGAGCTGTTTTTT
CASRGQGTTGELFF
>TRBJ2-1|NA|TRBV24-1|NA
TGTGCCACCAGTGATCTCAATGAGCAGTTCTTC
CATSDLNEQFF
>TRBJ2-1|NA|TRBV7-2|TRBD2
TGTGCCAGCAGCTTAGGACTAGCGGTCAATGAGCAGTTCTTC
CASSLGLAVNEQFF
>TRBJ2-7|NA|TRBV7-6|NA
TGTGCCAGCAGCTTAGAGGACGGAGCCTACGAGCAGTACTTC
CASSLEDGAYEQYF
>TRBJ2-2|many|TRBV27|TRBD2
TGTGCCAGCGCCGTGCTAGCGGGAGCCGAGGGAGACAGGGAGCTGTTTTTT
CASAVLAGAEGDRELFF
>TRBJ1-1|NA|TRBV12-3/TRBV12-4|NA
TGTGCCAGCAGCTCGGGGGATTTTGTGGCTTTCTTT
CASSSGDFVAFF
>TRBJ2-7|many|TRBV12-3/TRBV12-4|NA
TGTGCCAGCAGTCCTCAGGGGGGCTACGAGCAGTACTTC
CASSPQGGYEQYF
>TRBJ2-5|NA|TRBV20-1|NA
TGCAGTGCTAACCCACCCGGGGGTCACCGACAAGAGACCCAGTACTTC
CSANPPGGHRQETQYF
>TRBJ2-1|NA|TRBV12-3/TRBV12-4|NA
TGTGCCAGCAGTTTAGGGCGGGGCTTCCCAGCAGGTGAGCAGTTCTTC
CASSLGRGFPAGEQFF
>TRBJ2-2|few|TRBV29-1|NA
TGCAGCGTTGAAAGGGCCAGTTCGAACACCGGGGAGCTGTTTTTT
CSVERASSNTGELFF
>TRBJ2-7|NA|TRBV21-1|NA
TGTGCCAGCAGCATAACCCATCCGAGACCGGCTAACGAGCAGTACTTC
CASSITHPRPANEQYF
>TRBJ1-2|many|TRBV6-5|NA
TGTGCCAGCAGTTCCCTCTCGTCTGTCCGAACTCATACTAACTATGGCTACACCTTC
CASSSLSSVRTHTNYGYTF
>TRBJ2-5|NA|TRBV20-1|TRBD1
TGCAGTGCCCGGACCGGGACAGGGGGTCAAGAGACCCAGTACTTC
CSARTGTGGQETQYF
>TRBJ2-3|NA|TRBV7-2|TRBD1
TGTGCCAGCAGCCCGAGAAACAGGGGTTTTAGCTCAGATACGCAGTATTTT
CASSPRNRGFSSDTQYF
>TRBJ2-1|few|TRBV12-3/TRBV12-4|NA
TGTGCCAGCAGTGCCTGGACTTTACTAAAGCAGTTCTTC
CASSAWTLLKQFF
>TRBJ1-6|NA|TRBV5-5|NA
TGTGCCAGCATCGCCTCGAGGGGTGGATCACCCCTCCACTTT
CASIASRGGSPLHF
>TRBJ2-1|NA|TRBV11-2|TRBD2
TGTGCCAGCAGCCTTAGCGGGGGGGCGAACAATGAGCAGTTCTTC
CASSLSGGANNEQFF
>TRBJ2-4|few|TRBV20-1|NA
TGCAGTGCTCACCTCACCGTAGCCCTAGCCAAAAACATTCAGTACTTC
CSAHLTVALAKNIQYF
>TRBJ2-7|NA|TRBV5-5|NA
TGTGCCAGCATTCCGACCCCAGGGTACGAGCAGTACTTC
CASIPTPGYEQYF